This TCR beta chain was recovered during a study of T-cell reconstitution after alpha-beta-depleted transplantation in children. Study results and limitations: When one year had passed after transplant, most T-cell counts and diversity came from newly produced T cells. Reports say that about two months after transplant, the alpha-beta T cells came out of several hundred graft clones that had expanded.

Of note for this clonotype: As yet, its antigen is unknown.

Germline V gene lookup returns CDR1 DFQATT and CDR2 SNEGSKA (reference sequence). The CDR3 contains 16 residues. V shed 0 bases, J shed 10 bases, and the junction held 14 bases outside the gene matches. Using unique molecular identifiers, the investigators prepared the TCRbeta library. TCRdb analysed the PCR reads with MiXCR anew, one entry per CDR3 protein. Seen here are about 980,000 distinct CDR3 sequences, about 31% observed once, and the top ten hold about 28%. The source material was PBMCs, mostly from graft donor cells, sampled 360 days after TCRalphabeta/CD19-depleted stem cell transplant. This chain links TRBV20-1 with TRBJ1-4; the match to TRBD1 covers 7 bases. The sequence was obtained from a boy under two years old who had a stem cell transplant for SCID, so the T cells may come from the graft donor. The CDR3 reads CSAREIPDRASGKLFF. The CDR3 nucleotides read TGCAGTGCTAGAGAAATCCCCGACAGGGCTTCCGGAAAACTGTTTTTT.